Sequencing of this T cell receptor (beta chain) was carried out in a study of preoperative IRX-2 immunotherapy in early breast cancer. Treatment indicated: preoperative locoregional IRX-2 cytokine immunotherapy. Patients received preoperative, locoregional IRX-2 cytokine immunotherapy in a phase Ib study. The method was immunoSEQ multiplex PCR; TCRdb's version includes in-frame clones alone and lacks a portion of them. The sample lists some 19,000 clones; around 85% were seen once. With 5 bases clipped from V and 2 bases from J, the junction kept 5 bases outside the gene matches. Germline V CDR1 and CDR2: MDHEN, SYDVKM. This CDR3 is built from 14 residues.

This rearrangement joins TRBV28 to TRBJ1-2; TRBD1 matches at 7 bases. The TCR sequence derives from a human donor with breast cancer. The source material was lymph node tissue, sampled after IRX-2 immunotherapy. The chain's CDR3 is CASSVPTGNYGYTF. The CDR3, as DNA: TGTGCCAGCAGTGTCCCGACAGGGAACTATGGCTACACCTTC.